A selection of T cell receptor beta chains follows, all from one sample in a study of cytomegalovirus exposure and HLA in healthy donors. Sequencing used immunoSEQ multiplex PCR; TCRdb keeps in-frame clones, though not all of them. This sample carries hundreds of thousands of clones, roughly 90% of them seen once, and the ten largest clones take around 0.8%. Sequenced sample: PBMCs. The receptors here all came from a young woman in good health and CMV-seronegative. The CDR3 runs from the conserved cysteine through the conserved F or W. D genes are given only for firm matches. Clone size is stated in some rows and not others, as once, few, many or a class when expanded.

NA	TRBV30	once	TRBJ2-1	CALPISQGQFF	TGTGCCCTCCCTATCTCCCAGGGGCAGTTCTTC
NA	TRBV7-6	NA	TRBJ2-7	CASSPPSRNYEQYF	TGTGCCAGCAGCCCCCCGTCCAGGAACTACGAGCAGTACTTC
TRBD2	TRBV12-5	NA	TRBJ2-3	CARTAGGGTDTQYF	TGTGCTCGCACGGCGGGAGGGGGAACAGATACGCAGTATTTT
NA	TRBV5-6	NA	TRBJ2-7	CASSLGLSRGEQYF	TGTGCCAGCAGCTTGGGACTCTCCAGGGGCGAGCAGTACTTC
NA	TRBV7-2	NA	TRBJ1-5	CASSLQGGRSQPQHF	TGTGCCAGCAGCTTGCAGGGTGGTCGGAGCCAGCCCCAGCATTTT
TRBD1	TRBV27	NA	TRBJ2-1	CASSLGGQGAKRERNNEQFF	TGTGCCAGCAGTTTGGGTGGACAGGGGGCGAAGAGGGAGAGAAACAATGAGCAGTTCTTC
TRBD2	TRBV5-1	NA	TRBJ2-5	CASSLVVTSGRQETQYF	TGCGCCAGCAGCTTGGTGGTGACTAGCGGGAGGCAAGAGACCCAGTACTTC
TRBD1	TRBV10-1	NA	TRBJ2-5	CASSDHGTGRETQYF	TGCGCCAGCAGTGACCACGGGACAGGTAGAGAGACCCAGTACTTC
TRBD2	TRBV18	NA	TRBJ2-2	CASSPLRLAGANTGELFF	TGTGCCAGCTCACCACTCCGACTAGCGGGAGCGAACACCGGGGAGCTGTTTTTT
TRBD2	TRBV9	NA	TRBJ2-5	CASSVSIAGRETQYF	TGTGCCAGCAGCGTTTCAATAGCGGGCAGAGAGACCCAGTACTTC
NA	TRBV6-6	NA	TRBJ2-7	CASSAQGGAYEQYF	TGTGCCAGCAGTGCCCAAGGGGGGGCCTACGAGCAGTACTTC
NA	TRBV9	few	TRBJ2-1	CASSPQDNEQFF	TGTGCCAGCAGCCCCCAGGACAATGAGCAGTTCTTC
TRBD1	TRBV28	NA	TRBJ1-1	CASSPWTGPNTEAFF	TGTGCCAGCAGTCCCTGGACAGGACCGAACACTGAAGCTTTCTTT
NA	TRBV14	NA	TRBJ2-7	CASSLGLTFTYEQYF	TGTGCCAGCAGCCTCGGACTAACCTTTACCTACGAGCAGTACTTC
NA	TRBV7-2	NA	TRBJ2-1	CASSSAGNRYNEQFF	TGTGCCAGCAGCTCGGCGGGAAATCGGTACAATGAGCAGTTCTTC
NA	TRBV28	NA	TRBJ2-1	CASSSVSGNNEQFF	TGTGCCAGCAGTTCCGTTAGCGGTAACAATGAGCAGTTCTTC
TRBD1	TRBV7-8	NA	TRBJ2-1	CASSSGQREQFF	TGTGCCAGCAGCTCGGGACAGCGTGAGCAGTTCTTC
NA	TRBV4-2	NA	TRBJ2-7	CASSPARASSATYEQYF	TGTGCCAGCAGCCCCGCCAGGGCGTCTAGCGCTACGTACGAGCAGTACTTC